This entry lists 23 T cell receptor beta chains sequenced from one sample in a study of human T cells and chemical hapten exposure. As for time point: healthy volunteer bleed at 6 weeks. It was from unfractionated whole blood that total RNA was extracted. TCRdb processed the RACE reads anew with MiXCR; each CDR3 protein has one entry. This sample has tens of thousands of distinct CDR3 sequences; about 4% occur once, and the top ten carry 5.6%. Sequenced material: whole blood. These receptors came from a human donor in good health. Some clones in this sample may be carry-over from other donors' samples.

This clonotype was picked up many times. The chain is built from TRBV12-5 and TRBJ2-1, with unresolved D. Deletions cut 5 bases from V and 4 bases from J, with 12 bases between. The germline gives CDR1 LGHNT, CDR2 FRNRAP. The CDR3 has 14 amino acids. The CDR3 nucleotides are TGTGCTAGTGGTCCCCTAGGGCTTTACAATGAGCAGTTCTTC. This encodes CASGPLGLYNEQFF.

The sample holds a few counts of this clonotype. The chain combines TRBV28 with TRBJ2-5; no clear D. Trimming left V 8 bases short and J 1 base short, with 20 bases between. Germline V gene lookup returns CDR1 MDHEN and CDR2 SYDVKM. There are 16 residues in the CDR3. CDR3 amino acids: CASSFRPTDVQETQYF. For the CDR3, the DNA is TGTGCCAGCTCGTTCCGGCCGACGGACGTCCAAGAGACCCAGTACTTC.

This clonotype occurred many times. This rearrangement joins TRBV7-3 to TRBJ2-2; D gene unclear. V was clipped by 3 bases and J by 6 bases, with 5 bases between them. CDR3 length equals 12 residues. Germline CDR1 is SGHTA and CDR2 is FQGTGA. The CDR3 nucleotides read TGTGCCAGCAGCTTTTCCGCCGGGGAGCTGTTTTTT. It yields the protein CASSFSAGELFF.

The J gene is TRBJ2-3, the V gene TRBV9; D might be TRBD1 (5 bases). CDR3 size: 16 residues. V dropped 1 base and J dropped 1 base, with 13 bases sitting between them. Germline-derived CDR1 and CDR2 are SGDLS and YYNGEE. Here the CDR3 reads CASSVTPSRGTDTQYF. CDR3 DNA: TGTGCCAGCAGCGTAACGCCCAGCAGGGGCACAGATACGCAGTATTTT.

In its sample, this clonotype ranks as medium-sized (0.01 to 0.1%). The chain carries TRBV6-1 and TRBJ2-3; 12 bases are shared with TRBD2. In germline, CDR1 is MNHNS, CDR2 SASEGT. The J segment lost 4 bases and the V segment lost 7 bases, leaving 6 bases of the junction unmatched. The CDR3 spans 15 residues. CDR3 bases: TGTGCCAGCACATTACTAGCGGGAGGCTCAGATACGCAGTATTTT. Amino acid sequence: CASTLLAGGSDTQYF.

This clonotype has a count of ten or more. The rearrangement uses TRBV18 and TRBJ2-6; D gene uncertain. Germline-derived CDR1 and CDR2 are KGHSH and LQKENI. This CDR3 spans 15 amino acids. V was pared by 1 base and J by 0 bases, with 4 bases between. The CDR3 loop is CASSPRDSGANVLTF. In nucleotides, the CDR3 is TGTGCCAGCTCACCACGAGACTCTGGGGCCAACGTCCTGACTTTC.

This clonotype was recorded many times. The rearrangement joins TRBV6-1 to TRBJ2-6; no clear D gene. The CDR3 is made up of 14 amino acids. CDR1 is MNHNS, CDR2 SASEGT, per germline. The V gene lost 4 bases and the J gene lost 4 bases, with 8 bases spanning the gap. The CDR3 reads CASSVALGANVLTF. For the CDR3, the DNA is TGTGCCAGCAGTGTGGCTCTGGGGGCCAACGTCCTGACTTTC.

This clonotype came up many times. The rearrangement links TRBV5-1 to TRBJ2-1; TRBD1 is a possible D gene (5 bases). The germline V and J ends were trimmed by 0 bases and 0 bases, with 13 bases remaining between them. CDR3 size: 17 residues. CDR1 and CDR2 from the germline V gene are SGHRS and YFSETQ. The CDR3 region is CASSLGGGASSYNEQFF. The CDR3 nucleotides are TGCGCCAGCAGCTTGGGGGGCGGAGCGAGCTCCTACAATGAGCAGTTCTTC.

The V and J genes are TRBV19 and TRBJ2-3, with 9 bases lining up with TRBD2. Looked up from germline, CDR1 is LNHDA and CDR2 is SQIVND (reference sequence). The J segment lost 4 bases and the V segment lost 3 bases, leaving 11 bases of the junction unmatched. The CDR3 runs to 17 residues. CDR3 nucleotides: TGTGCCAGTAGTATGGATCTGGCGGGAGGGCCCGCAGATACGCAGTATTTT. Translating gives CASSMDLAGGPADTQYF.

This clonotype occurred many times. The J gene is TRBJ1-1, the V gene TRBV7-6, with D perhaps TRBD1 (5 bases). This CDR3 contains 15 residues. V lost 0 bases and J lost 0, with 8 bases in between. Germline CDR1 and CDR2: SGHVS and FNYEAQ. CDR3 DNA: TGTGCCAGCAGCTTAGCGCAGGGATTGAACACTGAAGCTTTCTTT. Translation: CASSLAQGLNTEAFF.

This clonotype came up many times. This chain joins TRBV5-6 and TRBJ2-2; TRBD1 agrees at 10 bases. Germline CDR1 reads SGHDT; CDR2 reads YYEEEE. CDR3 size: 15 residues. V gave up 3 bases and J gave up 3 bases; unmatched junction bases: 2. CDR3 nucleotides: TGTGCCAGCAGCTGGGGGACAGGGGACACCGGGGAGCTGTTTTTT. It yields the protein CASSWGTGDTGELFF. The full variable domain, in which reference TRBV5-6 and TRBJ2-2 provide the parts outside the CDR3, is DAGVTQSPTHLIKTRGQQVTLRCSPKSGHDTVSWYQQALGQGPQFIFQYYEEEERQRGNFPDRFSGHQFPNYSSELNVNALLLGDSALYLCASSWGTGDTGELFFGEGSRLTVL.

This clonotype was seen ten or more times. The chain combines TRBV27 with TRBJ2-4; 8 nucleotides match TRBD1. The CDR3 has 16 residues. The germline gives CDR1 MNHEY, CDR2 SMNVEV (reference sequence). Trimming took 2 bases from V and 4 from J; bases not matched to a gene: 7. CDR3 sequence: CASSLAGGAGKNIQYF. CDR3 DNA sequence: TGTGCCAGCAGTTTAGCAGGGGGCGCAGGTAAAAACATTCAGTACTTC.

This clonotype was found many times. The chain has TRBV6-2 or TRBV6-3 and TRBJ2-7, with 9 bases identical to TRBD2. Germline CDR1 MNHEY, CDR2 SVGEGT. The CDR3 consists of 15 residues. V was pared by 2 bases and J by 5 bases, with 7 bases of the junction left unmatched. The CDR3 sequence: CASSYAGTSRNEQYF. The CDR3 DNA follows: TGTGCCAGCAGTTACGCCGGGACTAGCAGGAACGAGCAGTACTTC.

In its sample, this clonotype was seen many times. The V call is TRBV14, the J call TRBJ1-2, with unresolved D. This CDR3 is built from 17 residues. Looked up from germline, CDR1 is SGHDN and CDR2 is FVKESK. V was shortened by 4 bases and J by 1 base, with 19 bases between the two germline ends. DNA for the CDR3: TGTGCCAGCAGCCTAAGAGGGCAACTGAGCGGTAACTATGGCTACACCTTC. This translates into CASSLRGQLSGNYGYTF.

This clonotype was seen repeatedly, ten times or more. In nucleotides, the CDR3 is TGTGCCAGCAGAACTACGGGACTAGCGGGAGAAAAGTACTTC. It translates to CASRTTGLAGEKYF. The chain joins TRBV6-5 to TRBJ2-7, with TRBD2 matching 14 bases. Trimming removed 6 bases from V and 11 bases from J; junction bases left unmatched: 9. CDR3 length: 14 amino acids. Germline V CDR1 and CDR2: MNHEY, SVGAGI.

The sample holds many counts of this clonotype. The genes are TRBV25-1 and TRBJ2-7, with 7 bases fitting TRBD1. CDR3 size: 15 residues. The germline gives CDR1 MGHDK, CDR2 SYGVNS. V was clipped by 2 bases and J by 4 bases; unmatched bases: 8. Here the CDR3 reads CASSERQGTGYEQYF. The CDR3 DNA sequence: TGTGCCAGCAGTGAAAGACAGGGAACAGGATACGAGCAGTACTTC.

There are many counts of this clonotype. The chain joins TRBV11-2 to TRBJ2-5; 8 nucleotides align to TRBD2. Germline V CDR1 and CDR2: SGHAT, FQNNGV. The CDR3 loop spans 14 amino acids. The J segment lost 4 bases and the V segment lost 6 bases, leaving 7 bases of the junction unmatched. CDR3 DNA: TGTGCCAGCAGTACCAGCGGGAGAAGAGAGACCCAGTACTTC. Protein sequence: CASSTSGRRETQYF. Based on the CDR3 plus reference TRBV11-2 and TRBJ2-5, the full variable domain is EAGVAQSPRYKIIEKRQSVAFWCNPISGHATLYWYQQILGQGPKLLIQFQNNGVVDDSQLPKDRFSAERLKGVDSTLKIQPAKLEDSAVYLCASSTSGRRETQYFGPGTRLLVL.

This clonotype came up many times. The chain employs TRBV6-2 or TRBV6-3 and TRBJ2-7; D remains ambiguous. The V end was cut by 4 bases, the J end by 2 bases, with 6 bases between. Looked up from germline, CDR1 is MNHEY and CDR2 is SVGEGT. The length of the CDR3 is 12 residues. CDR3 protein: CASSSVPYEQYF. CDR3 nucleotides: TGTGCCAGCAGTTCGGTCCCCTACGAGCAGTACTTC.

There are many counts of this clonotype. This chain links TRBV12-3 or TRBV12-4 with TRBJ1-3; D may be TRBD1 (5 bases). The CDR3 has 15 residues. Deletions cut 4 bases from V and 4 bases from J, with 14 bases between. CDR3 DNA sequence: TGTGCCAGCAGTTCCCGCCAGGGCCCGGGAAACACCATATATTTT. It translates to CASSSRQGPGNTIYF.

This clonotype was seen at least ten times. This chain connects TRBV7-3 to TRBJ2-3; TRBD2 matches at 9 bases. The germline CDR1 and CDR2 sequences are SGHTA and FQGTGA. J gave up 6 bases and V 2 bases, and 9 bases lay outside the gene matches. This CDR3 region has 16 residues. CDR3 coding DNA: TGTGCCAGCAGCTTACAAAGGGCGGGAGGGATGGATACGCAGTATTTT. Its translation: CASSLQRAGGMDTQYF.

This clonotype was detected a few times. The chain combines TRBV24-1 with TRBJ1-1, with no clear D. Trimming took off 3 bases at V and 11 bases at J, with 15 bases between the two ends. The germline V gene encodes CDR1 KGHDR and CDR2 SFDVKD. This CDR3 has 13 amino acids. The chain's CDR3 is CATSDVRRSEAFF. CDR3 bases: TGTGCCACCAGTGATGTACGGCGCTCAGAGGCTTTCTTT.

This clonotype was observed many times. The rearrangement joins TRBV28 to TRBJ1-6; 9 bases fit TRBD1. The CDR3 sequence is 19 residues long. The trim removed 7 bases at V and 1 base at J, leaving 14 bases unmatched. The germline CDR1 and CDR2 sequences are MDHEN and SYDVKM. CDR3 nucleotide sequence: TGTGCCAGCACCTTACCTCCACAGGGGGCTATATCCTATAATTCACCCCTCCACTTT. Encoded protein: CASTLPPQGAISYNSPLHF.

In this sample, this clonotype turned up many times. The chain joins TRBV6-6 to TRBJ1-5; D perhaps matches TRBD1 (6 bases). The germline CDR1 and CDR2 sequences are MNHNY and SVGAGI (reference sequence). CDR3 length: 17 residues. V was clipped by 6 bases and J by 3 bases, with 21 bases between them. The CDR3 DNA is TGTGCCAGCAGCAGCAGTTTCGGGGGGCGGATCAATCAGCCCCAGCATTTT. This gives the protein CASSSSFGGRINQPQHF.